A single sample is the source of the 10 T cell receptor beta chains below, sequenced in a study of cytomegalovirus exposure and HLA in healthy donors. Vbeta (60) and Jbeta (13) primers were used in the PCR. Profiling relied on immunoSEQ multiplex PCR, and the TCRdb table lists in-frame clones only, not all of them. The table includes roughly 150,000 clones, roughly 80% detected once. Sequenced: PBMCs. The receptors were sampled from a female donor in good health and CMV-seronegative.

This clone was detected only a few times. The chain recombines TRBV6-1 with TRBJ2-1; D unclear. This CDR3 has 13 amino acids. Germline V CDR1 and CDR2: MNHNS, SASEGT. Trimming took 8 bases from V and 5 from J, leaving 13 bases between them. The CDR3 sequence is CASATQANNEQFF. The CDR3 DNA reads TGTGCCAGCGCCACGCAGGCTAACAATGAGCAGTTCTTC.

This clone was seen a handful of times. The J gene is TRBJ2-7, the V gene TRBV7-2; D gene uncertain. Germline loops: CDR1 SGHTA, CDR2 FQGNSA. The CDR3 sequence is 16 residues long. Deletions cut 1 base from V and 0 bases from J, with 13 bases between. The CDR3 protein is CASSLVPNLVSYEQYF. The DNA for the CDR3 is TGTGCCAGCAGCTTAGTCCCCAACCTAGTCTCCTACGAGCAGTACTTC.

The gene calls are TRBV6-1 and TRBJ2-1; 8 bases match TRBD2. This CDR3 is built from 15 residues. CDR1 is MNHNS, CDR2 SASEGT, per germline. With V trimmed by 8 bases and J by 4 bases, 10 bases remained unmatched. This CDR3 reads CASGTSTPPYNEQFF. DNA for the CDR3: TGTGCCAGCGGGACTAGTACCCCTCCTTACAATGAGCAGTTCTTC.

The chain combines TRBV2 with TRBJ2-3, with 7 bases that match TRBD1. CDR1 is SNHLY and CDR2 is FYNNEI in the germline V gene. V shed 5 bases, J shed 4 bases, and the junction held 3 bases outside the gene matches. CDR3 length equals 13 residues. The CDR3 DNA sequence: TGTGCCAGCAGTCAGACAGGGTCAGATACGCAGTATTTT. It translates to CASSQTGSDTQYF.

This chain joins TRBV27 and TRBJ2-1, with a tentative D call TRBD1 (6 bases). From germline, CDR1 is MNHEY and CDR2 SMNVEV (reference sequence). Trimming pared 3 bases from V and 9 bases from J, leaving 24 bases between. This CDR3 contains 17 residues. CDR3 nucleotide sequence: TGTGCCAGCAGTTTTCGCCAGGGGTCGATTCGCACCGGTGAGCAGTTCTTC. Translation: CASSFRQGSIRTGEQFF.

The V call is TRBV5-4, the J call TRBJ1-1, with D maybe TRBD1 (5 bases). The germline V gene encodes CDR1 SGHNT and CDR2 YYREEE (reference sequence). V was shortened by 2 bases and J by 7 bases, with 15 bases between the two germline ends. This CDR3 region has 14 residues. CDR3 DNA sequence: TGTGCCAGCAGCTTTACAGGATATAACCTTGAAGCTTTCTTT. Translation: CASSFTGYNLEAFF.

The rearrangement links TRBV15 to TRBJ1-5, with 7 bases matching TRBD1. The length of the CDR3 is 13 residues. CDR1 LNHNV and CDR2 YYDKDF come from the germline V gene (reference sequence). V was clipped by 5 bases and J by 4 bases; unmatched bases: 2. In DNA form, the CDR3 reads TGTGCCACCAGCTCACAGGGGAATCAGCCCCAGCATTTT. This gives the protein CATSSQGNQPQHF.

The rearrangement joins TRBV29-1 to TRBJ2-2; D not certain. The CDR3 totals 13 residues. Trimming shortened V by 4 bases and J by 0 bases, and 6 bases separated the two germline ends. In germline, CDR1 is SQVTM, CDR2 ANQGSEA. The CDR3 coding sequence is TGCAGCGTTGGACATCCGAACACCGGGGAGCTGTTTTTT. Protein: CSVGHPNTGELFF.

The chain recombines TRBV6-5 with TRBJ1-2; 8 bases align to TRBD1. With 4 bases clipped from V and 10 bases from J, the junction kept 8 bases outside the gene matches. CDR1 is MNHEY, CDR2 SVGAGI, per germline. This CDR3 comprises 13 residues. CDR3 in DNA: TGTGCCAGCAGTTTCGGCAGGGGGCAAGTCTACACCTTC. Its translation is CASSFGRGQVYTF.

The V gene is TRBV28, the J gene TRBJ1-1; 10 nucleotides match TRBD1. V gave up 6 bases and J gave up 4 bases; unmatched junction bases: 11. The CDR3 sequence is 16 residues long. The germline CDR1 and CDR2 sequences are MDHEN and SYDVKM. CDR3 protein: CASRDAGTGAFTEAFF. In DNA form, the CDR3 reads TGTGCCAGCAGAGATGCCGGGACAGGGGCGTTCACTGAAGCTTTCTTT.